This T cell receptor (beta chain) came from a study of beta chain features in type 1 diabetes. This clone turned up a few times. Its antigen is not identified. Germline V gene data show CDR1 as SGDLS and CDR2 as YYNGEE. The V end was cut by 4 bases, the J end by 4 bases, with 29 bases between. The CDR3 length is 19 residues. The whole isolated RNA underwent reverse transcription, so sequencing captured expressed TCRB transcripts. Profiled with immunoSEQ multiplex PCR; TCRdb holds only in-frame clones, not every one. Of over 500,000 clones in the sample, around 16% were seen once. Study-wide points: The similarity of naive, central memory and Treg TCRB repertoires appeared greater among patients than among healthy donors. PCR might show a preference for shorter templates, equally across patients and controls. People with Type 1 diabetes carried modestly yet significantly shorter TCRB CDR3s in all four CD4+ subsets.

Donors contributed one heparinised blood draw apiece, averaging about 100 mL. The chain couples TRBV9 to TRBJ1-2; D is perhaps TRBD1 (5 bases). This sequence originates from a man in his late teens or twenties in good health. The sample was naive CD4+ T cells from blood. The CDR3 loop is CASSPPAASGILMCYGYTF. CDR3 DNA: TGTGCCAGCAGCCCCCCAGCAGCGTCAGGGATATTGATGTGCTATGGCTACACCTTC.